These 16 T cell receptor beta chains were sequenced from one sample in a study of T cells after yellow fever vaccination. MiXCR, applied by TCRdb to the 5' RACE reads, yields one record per CDR3 protein. The sample lists approximately 130,000 distinct CDR3 sequences, nearly 15% seen once, with approximately 43% in the top ten. Sequenced here: CD8+ T cells sorted from PBMCs, sampled 5 days after the yellow fever booster vaccination. These receptors came from a young man who received the YFV17D yellow fever vaccine.

A few counts support this clonotype. The chain recombines TRBV15 with TRBJ1-5; D is unresolved. The germline V gene encodes CDR1 LNHNV and CDR2 YYDKDF (reference sequence). CDR3 length: 15 residues. Between the trimmed V and J ends, which lost 1 base and 4 bases, there was a span of 11 bases. CDR3 protein: CATSRGQTVNQPQHF. The CDR3 nucleotides are TGTGCCACCAGCAGAGGCCAGACGGTTAATCAGCCCCAGCATTTT.

This chain links TRBV5-4 with TRBJ2-7; D call uncertain. This CDR3 has 14 amino acids. The V and J ends lost 4 bases and 0 bases respectively, with 11 bases between them. Per the germline V gene, CDR1 is SGHNT and CDR2 is YYREEE (reference sequence). The CDR3 loop is CASSPGPSSYEQYV. The CDR3 region has the DNA TGTGCCAGCAGCCCGGGCCCCAGCTCCTACGAGCAGTACGTC.

This clonotype counts as medium-sized. The chain employs TRBV10-3 and TRBJ2-3, with unresolved D. Germline V gene sequence: CDR1 ENHRY, CDR2 SYGVKD. The CDR3 is 13 residues long. The V end was cut by 0 bases, the J end by 2 bases, with 3 bases between. CDR3 loop: CAISESDTDTQYF. The CDR3 DNA sequence: TGTGCCATCAGTGAGTCGGACACAGATACGCAGTATTTT.

The chain couples TRBV5-5 to TRBJ2-1; 9 positions agree with TRBD1. This CDR3 contains 16 residues. Germline CDR1 reads SGHKS; CDR2 reads YYEKEE (reference sequence). The V and J ends lost 6 bases and 4 bases, in that order; junction bases with no gene match: 11. CDR3 DNA sequence: TGTGCCAGCACCCTTACAGGGGGCCTGGGTTACAATGAGCAGTTCTTC. It is translated as CASTLTGGLGYNEQFF.

This clonotype was detected only a few times. The gene calls are TRBV6-5 and TRBJ1-4, with 8 nucleotides matching TRBD1. The CDR3 has 15 amino acids. Germline trimming cut 3 bases from V and 3 bases from J; bases unmatched to any gene: 3. CDR1 is MNHEY and CDR2 is SVGAGI in the germline V gene. The CDR3 here is CASSYYRGANEKLFF. CDR3 nucleotides: TGTGCCAGCAGTTATTACAGGGGGGCTAATGAAAAACTGTTTTTT.

V is TRBV6-2 or TRBV6-3 and J is TRBJ2-7; 7 positions agree with TRBD1. CDR1 is MNHEY and CDR2 is SVGEGT in the germline V gene. The V gene end was trimmed by 5 bases and the J gene end by 0 bases; junction bases not matched to a gene: 4. The CDR3 runs to 14 residues. CDR3 sequence reads: CASSQGQSSYEQYF. The CDR3, as DNA: TGTGCCAGCAGTCAGGGACAGAGCTCCTACGAGCAGTACTTC.

The V call is TRBV12-3 or TRBV12-4, the J call TRBJ2-5, with D perhaps TRBD1 or TRBD2 (6 bases each). V lost 5 bases and J lost 2, with 15 bases in between. This CDR3 has 15 amino acids. The CDR3 reads CASSRTKGGQETQYF. The CDR3 DNA sequence: TGTGCCAGCAGTCGAACAAAGGGGGGACAAGAGACCCAGTACTTC.

The chain uses TRBV27 and TRBJ2-3; TRBD2 matches 8 bases. Germline V gene data show CDR1 as MNHEY and CDR2 as SMNVEV (reference sequence). V lost 6 bases and J lost 5; bases outside the gene matches: 4. This CDR3 region has 13 residues. The CDR3 reads CASRAGVKDTQYF. The DNA for the CDR3 is TGTGCCAGCAGAGCGGGGGTAAAAGATACGCAGTATTTT.

This clonotype was counted between two and nine times. The chain couples TRBV9 to TRBJ2-7, with unresolved D. Trimming removed 2 bases at V and 1 base at J, with 10 bases between. From germline, CDR1 is SGDLS and CDR2 YYNGEE. The CDR3 has 14 residues. The CDR3 sequence is CASSVAAGSYEQYF. Written as DNA, the CDR3 is TGTGCCAGCAGCGTCGCAGCCGGTTCCTACGAGCAGTACTTC.

This clonotype has more than one count but fewer than ten. The genes are TRBV6-1 and TRBJ2-7, with D possibly matching TRBD2 (6 bases). The length of the CDR3 is 14 residues. V was shortened by 7 bases and J by 2 bases, with 15 bases between the two germline ends. Germline lookup yields CDR1 MNHNS and CDR2 SASEGT. CDR3 residues: CASTRTISTYEQYF. The CDR3 nucleotides read TGTGCCAGCACCAGGACTATATCGACCTACGAGCAGTACTTC.

J is TRBJ2-5 and V is TRBV7-9; 7 bases are a match to TRBD2. Germline loops: CDR1 SEHNR, CDR2 FQNEAQ (reference sequence). This CDR3 spans 15 amino acids. J lost 3 bases, V lost 5 bases, and 9 bases had no gene match. In DNA form, the CDR3 reads TGTGCCAGCAGCCTTTACGGGGGGTCGGAAGAGACCCAGTACTTC. Its translation is CASSLYGGSEETQYF.

This clonotype was counted at least ten times. The chain is built from TRBV6-5 and TRBJ2-7, with TRBD1 matching over 8 bases. The CDR3 has 13 residues. Germline-derived CDR1 and CDR2 are MNHEY and SVGAGI. J gave up 5 bases and V 5 bases, and 5 bases lay outside the gene matches. CDR3 DNA: TGTGCCAGCAGTCCCGGGACAGGTAACGAGCAGTACTTC. It yields the protein CASSPGTGNEQYF.

In this sample, this clonotype turned up a few times. The V and J genes are TRBV6-6 and TRBJ1-5, with TRBD1 matching over 8 bases. The V gene's germline CDR1 is MNHNY and CDR2 SVGAGI (reference sequence). V lost 8 bases to trimming and J lost 6 bases; unmatched junction nucleotides: 3. The CDR3 length is 12 residues. CDR3 sequence: CASAGGSQPQHF. CDR3 nucleotide sequence: TGTGCCAGCGCAGGGGGCAGTCAGCCCCAGCATTTT.

Only a few counts were recorded for this clonotype. This chain links TRBV6-5 with TRBJ2-1; D unresolved. The germline V and J ends were trimmed by 1 base and 7 bases, with 14 bases remaining between them. The CDR3 length is 15 residues. Germline CDR1 and CDR2: MNHEY and SVGAGI. The CDR3, as DNA: TGTGCCAGCAGTTACTGGGCGCAAGACCAAAATGAGCAGTTCTTC. Amino acids: CASSYWAQDQNEQFF.

This clonotype was seen a few times. The rearrangement joins TRBV7-2 to TRBJ2-7; tentatively, D is TRBD1 or TRBD2 (6 bases each). V lost 8 bases, J lost 2 bases, and 13 bases lay in between. Germline V gene lookup returns CDR1 SGHTA and CDR2 FQGNSA. The CDR3 has 13 residues. CDR3 sequence (DNA): TGTGCCAGCTCGCGGGACACACCCTACGAGCAGTACTTC. It translates to CASSRDTPYEQYF.

This clonotype was detected only a few times. V gene TRBV9 combines with J gene TRBJ2-6; 8 nucleotides line up with TRBD1. The CDR3 totals 15 residues. The V and J ends lost 3 bases and 1 base, in that order; junction bases with no gene match: 0. The germline CDR1 and CDR2 sequences are SGDLS and YYNGEE. As DNA, the CDR3 is TGTGCCAGCAGCGGGACAGGGTCTGGGGCCAACGTCCTGACTTTC. It translates to CASSGTGSGANVLTF.